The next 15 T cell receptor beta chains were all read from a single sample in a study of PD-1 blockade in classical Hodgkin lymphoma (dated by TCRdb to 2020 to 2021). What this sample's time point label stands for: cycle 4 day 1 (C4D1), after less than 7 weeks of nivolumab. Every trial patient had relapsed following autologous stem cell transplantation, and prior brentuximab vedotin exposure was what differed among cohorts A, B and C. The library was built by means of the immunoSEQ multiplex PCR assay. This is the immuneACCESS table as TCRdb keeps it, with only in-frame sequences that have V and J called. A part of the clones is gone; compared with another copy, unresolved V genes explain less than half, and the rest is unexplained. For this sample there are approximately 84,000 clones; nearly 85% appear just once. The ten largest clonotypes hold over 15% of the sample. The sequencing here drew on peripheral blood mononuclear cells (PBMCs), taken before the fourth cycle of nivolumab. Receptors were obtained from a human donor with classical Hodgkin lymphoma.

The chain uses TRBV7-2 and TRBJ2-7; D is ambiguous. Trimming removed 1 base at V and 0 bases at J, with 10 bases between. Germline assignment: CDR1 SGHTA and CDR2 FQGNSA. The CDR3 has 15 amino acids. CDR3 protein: CASSLGLASSYEQYF. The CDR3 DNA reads TGTGCCAGCAGCTTAGGACTTGCGTCCTCCTACGAGCAGTACTTC. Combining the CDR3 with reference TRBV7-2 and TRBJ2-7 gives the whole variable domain GAGVSQSPSNKVTEKGKDVELRCDPISGHTALYWYRQSLGQGLEFLIYFQGNSAPDKSGLPSDRFSAERTGGSVSTLTIQRTQQEDSAVYLCASSLGLASSYEQYFGPGTRLTVT.

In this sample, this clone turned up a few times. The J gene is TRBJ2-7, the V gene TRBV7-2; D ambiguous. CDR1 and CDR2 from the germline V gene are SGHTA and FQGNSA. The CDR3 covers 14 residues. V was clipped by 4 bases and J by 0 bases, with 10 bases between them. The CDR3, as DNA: TGTGCCAGCAGCTCCCTCTTAAGCTCCTACGAGCAGTACTTC. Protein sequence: CASSSLLSSYEQYF.

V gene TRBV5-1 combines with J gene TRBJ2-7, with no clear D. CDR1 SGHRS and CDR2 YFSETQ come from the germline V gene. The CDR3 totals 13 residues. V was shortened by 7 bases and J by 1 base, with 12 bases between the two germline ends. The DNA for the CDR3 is TGCGCCAGCGCGCAGGCGCTATCCTACGAGCAGTACTTC. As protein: CASAQALSYEQYF.

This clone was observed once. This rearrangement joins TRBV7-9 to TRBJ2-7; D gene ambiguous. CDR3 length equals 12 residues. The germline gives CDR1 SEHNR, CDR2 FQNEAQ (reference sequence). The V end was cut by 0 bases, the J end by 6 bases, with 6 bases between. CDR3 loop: CASSLAWSEQYF. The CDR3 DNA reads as TGTGCCAGCAGCTTAGCATGGAGCGAGCAGTACTTC.

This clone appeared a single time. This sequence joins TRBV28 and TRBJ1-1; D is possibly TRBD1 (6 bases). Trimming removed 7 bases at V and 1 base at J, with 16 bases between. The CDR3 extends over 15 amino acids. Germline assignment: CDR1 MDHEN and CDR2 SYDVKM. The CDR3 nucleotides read TGTGCCAGCAACCCTCAGACAGGTTGGAACACTGAAGCTTTCTTT. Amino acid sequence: CASNPQTGWNTEAFF.

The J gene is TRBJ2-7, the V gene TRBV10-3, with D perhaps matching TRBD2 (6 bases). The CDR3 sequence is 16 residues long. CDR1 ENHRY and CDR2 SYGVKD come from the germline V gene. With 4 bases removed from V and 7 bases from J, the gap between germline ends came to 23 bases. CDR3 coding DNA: TGTGCCATCAGTGTAGGGGACTCTCTTCTCCTTATAGAGCAGTACTTC. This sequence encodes CAISVGDSLLLIEQYF.

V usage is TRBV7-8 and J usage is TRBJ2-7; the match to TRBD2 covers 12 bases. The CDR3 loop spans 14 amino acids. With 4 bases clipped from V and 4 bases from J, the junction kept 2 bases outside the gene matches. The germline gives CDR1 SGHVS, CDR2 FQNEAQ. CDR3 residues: CASSSLAGGYEQYF. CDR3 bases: TGTGCCAGCAGCTCTCTAGCGGGAGGGTACGAGCAGTACTTC.

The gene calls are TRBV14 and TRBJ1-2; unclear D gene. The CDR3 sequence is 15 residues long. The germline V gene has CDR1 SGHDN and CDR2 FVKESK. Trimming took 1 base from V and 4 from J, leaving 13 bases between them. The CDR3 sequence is CASSQVGQPSYGYTF. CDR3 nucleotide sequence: TGTGCCAGCAGCCAAGTGGGCCAGCCTTCCTATGGCTACACCTTC.

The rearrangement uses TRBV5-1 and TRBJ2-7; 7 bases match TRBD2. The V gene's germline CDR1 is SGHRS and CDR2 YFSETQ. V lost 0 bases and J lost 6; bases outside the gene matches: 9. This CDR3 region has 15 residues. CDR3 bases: TGCGCCAGCAGCTTGGAAGCGGGAAGGGTTTGCGAGCAGTACTTC. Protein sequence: CASSLEAGRVCEQYF.

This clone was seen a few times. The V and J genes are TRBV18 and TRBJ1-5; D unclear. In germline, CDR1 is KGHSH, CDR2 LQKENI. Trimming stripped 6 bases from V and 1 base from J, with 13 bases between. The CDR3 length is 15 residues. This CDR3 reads CASSPDGRSNQPQHF. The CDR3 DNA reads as TGTGCCAGCTCCCCGGACGGGAGAAGCAATCAGCCCCAGCATTTT. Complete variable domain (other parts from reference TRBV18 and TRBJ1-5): NAGVMQNPRHLVRRRGQEARLRCSPMKGHSHVYWYRQLPEEGLKFMVYLQKENIIDESGMPKERFSAEFPKEGPSILRIQQVVRGDSAAYFCASSPDGRSNQPQHFGDGTRLSIL.

The CDR3 loop reads CASSQDPRALGEQYF. CDR3 nucleotide sequence: TGCGCCAGCAGCCAAGATCCCCGAGCGCTCGGGGAGCAGTACTTC. The rearrangement joins TRBV4-1 to TRBJ2-7; D is undetermined. CDR1 and CDR2 from the germline V gene are MGHRA and YSYEKL. Trimming shortened V by 0 bases and J by 7 bases, and 16 bases separated the two germline ends. This CDR3 region has 15 residues.

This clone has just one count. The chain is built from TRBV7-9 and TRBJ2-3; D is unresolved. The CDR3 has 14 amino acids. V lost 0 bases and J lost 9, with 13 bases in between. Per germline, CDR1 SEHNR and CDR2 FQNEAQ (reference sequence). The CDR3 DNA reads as TGTGCCAGCAGCTTAGCGGTGGCCCCCGACACGCAGTATTTT. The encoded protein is CASSLAVAPDTQYF. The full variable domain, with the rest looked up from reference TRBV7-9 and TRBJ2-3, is DTGVSQNPRHKITKRGQNVTFRCDPISEHNRLYWYRQTLGQGPEFLTYFQNEAQLEKSRLLSDRFSAERPKGSFSTLEIQRTEQGDSAMYLCASSLAVAPDTQYFGPGTRLTVL.

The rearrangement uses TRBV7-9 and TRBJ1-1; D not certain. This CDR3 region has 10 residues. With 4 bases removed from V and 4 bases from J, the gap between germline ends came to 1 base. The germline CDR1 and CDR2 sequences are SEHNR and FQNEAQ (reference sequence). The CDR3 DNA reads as TGTGCCAGCAGCTCCACTGAAGCTTTCTTT. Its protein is CASSSTEAFF.

The chain's CDR3 is CASSLEGRGSYNEQFF. Written as DNA, the CDR3 is TGTGCCAGCAGCTTGGAGGGCAGGGGCTCCTACAATGAGCAGTTCTTC. This chain uses TRBV5-4 with TRBJ2-1; D is possibly TRBD1 (6 bases). This CDR3 spans 16 amino acids. V was trimmed by 0 bases and J by 0 bases, leaving 10 bases between them. Germline lookup yields CDR1 SGHNT and CDR2 YYREEE (reference sequence).

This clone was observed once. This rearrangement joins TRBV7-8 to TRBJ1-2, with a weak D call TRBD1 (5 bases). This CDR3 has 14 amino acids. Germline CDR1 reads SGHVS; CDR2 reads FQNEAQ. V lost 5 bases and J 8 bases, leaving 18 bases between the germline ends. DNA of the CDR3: TGTGCCAGCAGCCCCCGGGGCAGGGTCGAAGGCTACACCTTC. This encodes CASSPRGRVEGYTF.